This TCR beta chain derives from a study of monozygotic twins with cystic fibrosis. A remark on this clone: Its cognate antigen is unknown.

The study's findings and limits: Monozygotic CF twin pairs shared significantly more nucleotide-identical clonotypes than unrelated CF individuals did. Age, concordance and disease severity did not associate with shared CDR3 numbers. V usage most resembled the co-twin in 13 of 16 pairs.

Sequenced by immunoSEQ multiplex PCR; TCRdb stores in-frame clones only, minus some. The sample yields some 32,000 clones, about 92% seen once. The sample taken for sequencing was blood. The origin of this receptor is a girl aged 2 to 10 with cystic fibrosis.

CDR3 nucleotides: TGTGCCAGCATATGGGACCCGATCGGACAGACCCAGTACTTC. The encoded protein is CASIWDPIGQTQYF. The rearrangement links TRBV2 to TRBJ2-5; D may match TRBD1 or TRBD2 (5 bases each). The CDR3 is made up of 14 amino acids. Germline V gene data show CDR1 as SNHLY and CDR2 as FYNNEI. Trimming removed 7 bases at V and 6 bases at J, with 18 bases between.